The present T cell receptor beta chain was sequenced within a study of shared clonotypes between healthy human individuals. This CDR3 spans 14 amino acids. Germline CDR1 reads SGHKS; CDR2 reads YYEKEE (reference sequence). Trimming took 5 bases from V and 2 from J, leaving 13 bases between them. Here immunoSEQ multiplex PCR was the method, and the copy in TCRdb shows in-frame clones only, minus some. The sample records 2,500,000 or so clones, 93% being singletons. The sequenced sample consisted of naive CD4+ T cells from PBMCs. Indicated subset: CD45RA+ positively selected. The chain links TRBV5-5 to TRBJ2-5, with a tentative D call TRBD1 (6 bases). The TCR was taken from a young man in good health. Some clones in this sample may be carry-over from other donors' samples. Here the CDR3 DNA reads TGTGCCAGCAGTCACGGACAGATGCAAGAGACCCAGTACTTC. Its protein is CASSHGQMQETQYF.